This paragraph reports one T cell receptor beta chain. The antigen remains undetermined. These data are taken from a study of shared clonotypes between healthy human individuals. Broader study findings: Memory subsets had estimated richness that was generally smaller than that of naive subsets.

Caucasian adults living in Nashville, Tennessee, provided all samples. Into CD45RA+ naive and CD45RA-negative memory subsets, the CD4+ cells were split. Over several immunoSEQ plates, each subset's genomic DNA was distributed in even portions. Profiled with immunoSEQ multiplex PCR; TCRdb holds only in-frame clones, not every one. The data hold approximately 2.5 million clones, with 90% to 95% observed a single time. Source material: naive CD4+ T cells from PBMCs. Indicated subset: CD45RA+ positively selected. The sequence was collected from a man aged 18 to 30 in good health. Some clones in this sample may be carry-over from other donors' samples.

The CDR3 reads CASSLDGEIKTEAFF. Here the CDR3 DNA reads TGTGCCAGCAGCTTAGATGGGGAGATAAAAACTGAAGCTTTCTTT. The V call is TRBV11-3, the J call TRBJ1-1; D unresolved. This CDR3 has 15 residues. CDR1 is SGHNT and CDR2 is YENEEA in the germline V gene. V lost 0 bases and J 5 bases, leaving 13 bases between the germline ends.